The rows below give T cell receptor beta chains drawn from one sample of a study of blood T cell repertoires in COVID-19. The repertoire was sequenced with immunoSEQ multiplex PCR; TCRdb's copy has only in-frame clones and lacks some. Found here are about 320,000 clones, roughly 88% of them singletons; the top ten hold less than 5.5%. Sequencing used PBMCs or T cells enriched from blood (not recorded which). Source of these receptors: a man aged 25-45 years who had recovered from COVID-19. Each CDR3 is given with its conserved first and last residue. Fields, in order: J gene, clone size, D gene, V gene, CDR3 protein, CDR3 DNA. The D gene is left open where the match is weak. Not every row has a clone size; where given, it reads once, few, many or a size class.

J: TRBJ2-5
size: .
D: .
V: TRBV5-1
CDR3: CASSVGSQETQYF
DNA: TGCGCCAGCAGCGTCGGTTCCCAAGAGACCCAGTACTTC

J: TRBJ2-2
size: .
D: .
V: TRBV29-1
CDR3: CSIKRRDWGGELFF
DNA: TGCAGCATCAAGCGGAGGGACTGGGGCGGGGAGCTGTTTTTT

J: TRBJ1-2
size: .
D: .
V: TRBV7-8
CDR3: CASSFKGPGGYGYTF
DNA: TGTGCCAGCAGCTTTAAGGGACCGGGGGGTTATGGCTACACCTTC

J: TRBJ1-4
size: .
D: TRBD1
V: TRBV5-1
CDR3: CASSLGGQGNEKLFF
DNA: TGCGCCAGCAGCTTGGGTGGACAGGGGAATGAAAAACTGTTTTTT

J: TRBJ1-5
size: once
D: .
V: TRBV2
CDR3: CASRAGETSNQPQHF
DNA: TGTGCCAGCAGAGCAGGGGAGACTAGCAATCAGCCCCAGCATTTT

J: TRBJ1-5
size: .
D: TRBD1
V: TRBV5-8
CDR3: CASSLFGTVNQPQHF
DNA: TGTGCCAGCAGCTTGTTCGGGACAGTGAATCAGCCCCAGCATTTT

J: TRBJ2-5
size: .
D: .
V: TRBV28
CDR3: CASSFERETQYF
DNA: TGTGCCAGCAGTTTCGAGAGAGAGACCCAGTACTTC

J: TRBJ1-2
size: few
D: .
V: TRBV3-1/TRBV3-2
CDR3: CASSQEISARSDGYTF
DNA: TGTGCCAGCAGCCAAGAAATTTCTGCCAGGTCCGATGGCTACACCTTC

J: TRBJ2-7
size: .
D: .
V: TRBV18
CDR3: CASSRRGSYEQYF
DNA: TGTGCCAGCTCAAGGAGAGGCTCCTACGAGCAGTACTTC

J: TRBJ1-6
size: .
D: .
V: TRBV2
CDR3: CASSELRTGGYNSPLHF
DNA: TGTGCCAGCAGTGAATTGCGAACGGGAGGCTATAATTCACCCCTCCACTTT

J: TRBJ2-7
size: .
D: TRBD1
V: TRBV7-9
CDR3: CASSLGTGNYEQYF
DNA: TGTGCCAGCAGCTTGGGGACAGGTAACTACGAGCAGTACTTC

J: TRBJ1-2
size: .
D: .
V: TRBV27
CDR3: CASSLNVRGGYTF
DNA: TGTGCCAGCAGTTTAAATGTCCGAGGGGGCTACACCTTC

J: TRBJ2-3
size: .
D: .
V: TRBV28
CDR3: CASSLAGSTDTQYF
DNA: TGTGCCAGCAGTTTAGCGGGTAGCACAGATACGCAGTATTTT

J: TRBJ2-7
size: .
D: .
V: TRBV6-6
CDR3: CAGSVQGYEQYF
DNA: TGTGCCGGCAGTGTACAGGGCTACGAGCAGTACTTC

J: TRBJ1-6
size: .
D: TRBD1
V: TRBV19
CDR3: CASSMMPGTGNSPLHF
DNA: TGTGCCAGTAGTATGATGCCTGGGACAGGGAATTCACCCCTCCACTTT

J: TRBJ2-2
size: .
D: TRBD2
V: TRBV5-5
CDR3: CASSSGLAVYTGELFF
DNA: TGTGCCAGCAGCTCAGGACTAGCGGTCTACACCGGGGAGCTGTTTTTT

J: TRBJ2-3
size: .
D: TRBD1
V: TRBV9
CDR3: CASRELGTGYGTDTQYF
DNA: TGTGCCAGCAGGGAACTCGGGACAGGGTATGGCACAGATACGCAGTATTTT

J: TRBJ2-1
size: .
D: .
V: TRBV19
CDR3: CASRTPGSYNEQFF
DNA: TGTGCCAGCAGGACACCCGGCTCCTACAATGAGCAGTTCTTC

J: TRBJ1-3
size: .
D: .
V: TRBV19
CDR3: CASSISSSGNTIYF
DNA: TGTGCCAGTAGTATATCCAGCTCTGGAAACACCATATATTTT

J: TRBJ1-2
size: .
D: TRBD1
V: TRBV5-1
CDR3: CASSTQGAVGYTF
DNA: TGCGCCAGCAGCACACAGGGGGCGGTTGGCTACACCTTC

J: TRBJ1-2
size: .
D: .
V: TRBV24-1
CDR3: CATSDPGTPYGYTF
DNA: TGTGCCACCAGTGACCCCGGGACACCTTATGGCTACACCTTC

J: TRBJ1-3
size: .
D: .
V: TRBV19
CDR3: CASSIFIGSGNTIYF
DNA: TGTGCCAGTAGTATTTTCATCGGGTCTGGAAACACCATATATTTT

J: TRBJ1-5
size: .
D: TRBD1
V: TRBV2
CDR3: CASRQGTGGGQPQHF
DNA: TGTGCCAGCAGACAAGGGACAGGGGGTGGTCAGCCCCAGCATTTT

J: TRBJ2-7
size: .
D: .
V: TRBV5-1
CDR3: CASSSGVEQYF
DNA: TGCGCCAGCAGCTCCGGTGTCGAGCAGTACTTC

J: TRBJ2-7
size: .
D: TRBD1
V: TRBV10-3
CDR3: CANSPRGQGREQYF
DNA: TGTGCCAACTCGCCCCGGGGACAGGGTAGGGAGCAGTACTTC

J: TRBJ2-5
size: .
D: .
V: TRBV24-1
CDR3: CATSDSLETQYF
DNA: TGTGCCACCAGTGACTCCCTGGAGACCCAGTACTTC

J: TRBJ1-2
size: .
D: .
V: TRBV27
CDR3: CASRKGASGYGYTF
DNA: TGTGCCAGCAGGAAAGGGGCCTCAGGCTATGGCTACACCTTC

J: TRBJ2-6
size: .
D: .
V: TRBV2
CDR3: CASSELRGSGANVLTF
DNA: TGTGCCAGCAGTGAACTCAGGGGCTCTGGGGCCAACGTCCTGACTTTC

J: TRBJ2-1
size: .
D: TRBD1
V: TRBV2
CDR3: CASSEAPQTGVNEQFF
DNA: TGTGCCAGCAGTGAAGCCCCCCAGACAGGGGTGAATGAGCAGTTCTTC

J: TRBJ2-1
size: .
D: .
V: TRBV3-1/TRBV3-2
CDR3: CASSQDAVYNEQFF
DNA: TGTGCCAGCAGCCAAGATGCGGTCTACAATGAGCAGTTCTTC

J: TRBJ2-4
size: .
D: .
V: TRBV19
CDR3: CASSIVNSRPNIQYF
DNA: TGTGCCAGTAGTATAGTAAACAGCAGACCAAACATTCAGTACTTC

J: TRBJ1-5
size: .
D: .
V: TRBV28
CDR3: CASSLYNQPQHF
DNA: TGTGCCAGCAGTCTCTACAATCAGCCCCAGCATTTT

J: TRBJ1-2
size: .
D: TRBD1
V: TRBV27
CDR3: CASSFTSGGGYTF
DNA: TGTGCCAGCAGTTTCACCTCAGGGGGGGGCTACACCTTC

J: TRBJ1-2
size: .
D: .
V: TRBV10-3
CDR3: CAINNRDGGKSNYGYTF
DNA: TGTGCCATCAACAACCGGGACGGAGGGAAGTCGAACTATGGCTACACCTTC

J: TRBJ2-7
size: .
D: .
V: TRBV28
CDR3: CASSFLLVGYEQYF
DNA: TGTGCCAGCAGTTTTTTACTAGTTGGTTACGAGCAGTACTTC

J: TRBJ2-7
size: .
D: .
V: TRBV5-1
CDR3: CASSPGGGNDEQYF
DNA: TGCGCCAGCAGCCCCGGAGGGGGCAACGACGAGCAGTACTTC

J: TRBJ2-1
size: .
D: .
V: TRBV11-3
CDR3: CASSPGTYNEQFF
DNA: TGTGCCAGCAGCCCCGGGACCTACAATGAGCAGTTCTTC

J: TRBJ2-3
size: .
D: .
V: TRBV4-2
CDR3: CASSQVLRRGTDTQYF
DNA: TGTGCCAGCAGCCAAGTCCTCCGTCGGGGGACCGATACGCAGTATTTT

J: TRBJ1-1
size: .
D: TRBD1
V: TRBV4-2
CDR3: CASSRRSDRGDTEAFF
DNA: TGTGCCAGCAGCAGACGGAGCGACAGGGGGGACACTGAAGCTTTCTTT

J: TRBJ2-7
size: .
D: TRBD2
V: TRBV7-9
CDR3: CASSLERGGYEQYF
DNA: TGTGCCAGCAGCTTAGAGCGGGGCGGGTACGAGCAGTACTTC

J: TRBJ1-5
size: .
D: .
V: TRBV30
CDR3: CAWSHRVNQPQHF
DNA: TGTGCCTGGAGTCACAGGGTCAATCAGCCCCAGCATTTT

J: TRBJ2-1
size: .
D: TRBD2
V: TRBV30
CDR3: CAWRDPRAGGNNEQFF
DNA: TGTGCCTGGAGGGACCCCCGGGCGGGGGGGAACAATGAGCAGTTCTTC

J: TRBJ2-7
size: .
D: TRBD1
V: TRBV3-1/TRBV3-2
CDR3: CASSPIVRLRDRTLGEQYF
DNA: TGTGCCAGCAGCCCGATAGTAAGGCTCCGGGACAGGACCCTGGGGGAGCAGTACTTC

J: TRBJ2-5
size: few
D: TRBD1
V: TRBV3-1/TRBV3-2
CDR3: CASSRGLETQYF
DNA: TGTGCCAGCAGCAGGGGGCTAGAGACCCAGTACTTC

J: TRBJ2-3
size: .
D: TRBD2
V: TRBV7-2
CDR3: CASSFTSGGYTDTQYF
DNA: TGTGCCAGCAGCTTCACTAGCGGGGGGTACACAGATACGCAGTATTTT

J: TRBJ2-7
size: once
D: .
V: TRBV18
CDR3: CASSPPTASYEQYF
DNA: TGTGCCAGCTCACCACCAACAGCCTCCTACGAGCAGTACTTC

J: TRBJ1-6
size: .
D: .
V: TRBV28
CDR3: CASQLSVGGTPLHF
DNA: TGTGCCAGTCAGCTCTCTGTCGGGGGAACACCCCTCCACTTT

J: TRBJ2-7
size: .
D: TRBD1
V: TRBV7-9
CDR3: CASSFRQGDSYEQYF
DNA: TGTGCCAGCAGCTTCCGCCAGGGGGATTCCTACGAGCAGTACTTC

J: TRBJ2-7
size: .
D: TRBD1
V: TRBV10-3
CDR3: CATAGQGSSYEQYF
DNA: TGTGCCACAGCCGGACAGGGTTCCTCCTACGAGCAGTACTTC

J: TRBJ2-1
size: .
D: TRBD1
V: TRBV5-1
CDR3: CASSLGDRVVDEQFF
DNA: TGCGCCAGCAGCCTGGGAGACAGGGTGGTGGATGAGCAGTTCTTC

J: TRBJ1-1
size: .
D: .
V: TRBV10-3
CDR3: CAIGPAGGDQEAFF
DNA: TGTGCCATCGGACCCGCGGGCGGGGACCAAGAAGCTTTCTTT

J: TRBJ2-7
size: .
D: TRBD1
V: TRBV5-1
CDR3: CASRLGQGARYEQYF
DNA: TGCGCCAGCAGACTCGGACAGGGGGCTCGCTACGAGCAGTACTTC